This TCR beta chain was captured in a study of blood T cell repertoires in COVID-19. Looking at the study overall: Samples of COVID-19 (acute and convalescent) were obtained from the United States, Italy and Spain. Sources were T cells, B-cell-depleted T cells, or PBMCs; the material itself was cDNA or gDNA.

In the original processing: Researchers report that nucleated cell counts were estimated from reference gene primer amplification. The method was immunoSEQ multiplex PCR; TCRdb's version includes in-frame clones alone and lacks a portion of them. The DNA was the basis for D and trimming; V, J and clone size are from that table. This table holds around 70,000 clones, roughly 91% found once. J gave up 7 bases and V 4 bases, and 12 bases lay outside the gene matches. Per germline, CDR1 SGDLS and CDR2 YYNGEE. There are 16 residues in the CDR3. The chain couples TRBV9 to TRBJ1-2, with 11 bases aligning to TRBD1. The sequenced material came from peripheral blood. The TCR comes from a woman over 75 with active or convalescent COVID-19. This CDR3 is CASSPRTGGDLRGYTF. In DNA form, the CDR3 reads TGTGCCAGCAGCCCCCGGACAGGGGGCGATCTTCGTGGCTACACCTTC.